Each of the 9 T cell receptor beta chains below was sequenced from the same sample in a study of post-analysis software for immune sequencing data. Overall study results and limits: Among five TRBV segments more frequent in patients than controls were TRBV5-6, TRBV5-1 and TRBV20-1.

Presence of unique molecular identifiers characterized the TCR beta cDNA libraries. A single record per CDR3 protein comes from TCRdb applying MiXCR to the PCR reads. Altogether 380,000 or so distinct CDR3 sequences are present, less than 40% being singletons, with the ten largest covering roughly 13%. No antigen is known for these receptors. The specimen was blood. The receptors stem from a girl under 18 with multiple sclerosis.

This clonotype has a handful of counts. The chain employs TRBV12-3 or TRBV12-4 and TRBJ1-1; D call uncertain. V gave up 2 bases and J gave up 5 bases, with 6 bases separating them. This CDR3 region has 12 residues. CDR3 loop: CASSLLGTEAFF. In DNA, the CDR3 is TGTGCCAGCAGTTTACTGGGAACTGAAGCTTTCTTT.

The V and J genes are TRBV6-1 and TRBJ2-5; no definite D call. The J call may be incorrect, as the DNA end agrees better with TRBJ2-7. Germline CDR1 reads MNHNS; CDR2 reads SASEGT. The length of the CDR3 is 13 residues. CDR3 DNA sequence: TGTGCCAGCAGCGGCGCTTGGGCCTACGAGCAGTACTTC. This encodes CASSGAWAYEQYF.

This clonotype was recorded once. The chain carries TRBV4-1 and TRBJ1-4; the D is unclear. Germline V CDR1 and CDR2: MGHRA, YSYEKL. Trimming removed 5 bases at V and 2 bases at J, with 15 bases between. The CDR3 length is 16 residues. The CDR3 DNA reads TGCGCCAGCAGCAAGATTATGGGAGGTACTAATGAAAAACTGTTTTTT. Its translation is CASSKIMGGTNEKLFF.

This chain joins TRBV7-3 and TRBJ2-7; D is unresolved. This CDR3 has 10 amino acids. The germline V gene has CDR1 SGHTA and CDR2 FQGTGA. The V and J ends lost 4 bases and 12 bases respectively, with 10 bases between them. The CDR3 region has the DNA TGTGCCAGCAGCTCTACTTCTCTGTACTTC. It is translated as CASSSTSLYF.

Only one count was recorded for this clonotype. Germline is not matched at one junction end, which may reflect a read error. J is TRBJ2-1 and V is TRBV6-2 or TRBV6-3, with D maybe TRBD1 (5 bases). Germline V gives CDR1 MNHEY, CDR2 SVGEGT. This CDR3 is 13 amino acids long. The CDR3 loop is CTSNWGPYNEQFF. In DNA form, the CDR3 reads TGTACCAGCAATTGGGGCCCCTACAATGAGCAGTTCTTC.

The gene calls are TRBV7-2 and TRBJ2-5; D is perhaps TRBD2 (6 bases). The CDR3 is made up of 13 amino acids. V was cut by 5 bases and J by 11 bases, with 18 bases left in between. CDR1 is SGHTA, CDR2 FQGNSA, per germline. CDR3 nucleotides: TGTGCCAGCAGCCTCGGGATTCTAAGCGGGCAGTACTTC. Protein: CASSLGILSGQYF.

This chain uses TRBV18 with TRBJ2-1; the match to TRBD2 covers 8 bases. In germline, CDR1 is KGHSH, CDR2 LQKENI. With V trimmed by 3 bases and J by 6 bases, 10 bases remained unmatched. The CDR3 has 16 amino acids. The CDR3 spells CASSPLGLAGSNEQFF. Here the CDR3 DNA reads TGTGCCAGCTCACCCCTGGGGCTAGCGGGTTCCAATGAGCAGTTCTTC.

This chain uses TRBV6-5 with TRBJ2-3; no clear D gene. The V end was cut by 5 bases, the J end by 4 bases, with 7 bases between. The CDR3 length is 12 residues. Germline V CDR1 and CDR2: MNHEY, SVGAGI. The CDR3 DNA reads TGTGCCAGCAGTGACCTCTCAGATACGCAGTATTTT. Protein product: CASSDLSDTQYF.

This clonotype came up a few times. V usage is TRBV5-1 and J usage is TRBJ2-1; 10 nucleotides agree with TRBD2. V dropped 0 bases and J dropped 4; count of bases not matched to a gene: 4. Germline V CDR1 and CDR2: SGHRS, YFSETQ. The CDR3 loop spans 16 amino acids. CDR3 sequence reads: CASSLEVAGGYNEQFF. CDR3 DNA: TGCGCCAGCAGCTTGGAGGTAGCGGGGGGATACAATGAGCAGTTCTTC.